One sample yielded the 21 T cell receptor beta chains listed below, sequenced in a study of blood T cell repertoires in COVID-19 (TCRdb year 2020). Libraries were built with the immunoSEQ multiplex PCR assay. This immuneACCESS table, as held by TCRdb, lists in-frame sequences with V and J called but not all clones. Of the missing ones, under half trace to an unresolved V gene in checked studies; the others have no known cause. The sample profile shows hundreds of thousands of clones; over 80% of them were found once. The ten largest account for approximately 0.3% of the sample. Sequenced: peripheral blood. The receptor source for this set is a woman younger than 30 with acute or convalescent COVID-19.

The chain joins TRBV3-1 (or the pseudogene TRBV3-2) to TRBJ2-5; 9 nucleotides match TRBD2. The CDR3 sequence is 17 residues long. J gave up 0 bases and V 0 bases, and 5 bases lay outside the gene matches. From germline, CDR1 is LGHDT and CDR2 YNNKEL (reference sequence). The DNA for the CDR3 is TGTGCCAGCAGCCAAGATAATCTAGCGGGGTACCAAGAGACCCAGTACTTC. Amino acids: CASSQDNLAGYQETQYF.

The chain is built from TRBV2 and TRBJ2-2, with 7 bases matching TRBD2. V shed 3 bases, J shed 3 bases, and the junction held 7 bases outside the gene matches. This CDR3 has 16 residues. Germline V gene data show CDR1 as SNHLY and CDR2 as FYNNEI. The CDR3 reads CASSDIRGVDTGELFF. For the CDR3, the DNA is TGTGCCAGCAGTGATATCCGGGGGGTTGACACCGGGGAGCTGTTTTTT.

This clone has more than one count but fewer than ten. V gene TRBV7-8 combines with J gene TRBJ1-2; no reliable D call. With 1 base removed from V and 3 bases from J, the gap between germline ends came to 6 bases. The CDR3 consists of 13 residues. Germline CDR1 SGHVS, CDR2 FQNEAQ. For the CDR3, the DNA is TGTGCCAGCAGCTTAGGGGCCTACTATGGCTACACCTTC. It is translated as CASSLGAYYGYTF.

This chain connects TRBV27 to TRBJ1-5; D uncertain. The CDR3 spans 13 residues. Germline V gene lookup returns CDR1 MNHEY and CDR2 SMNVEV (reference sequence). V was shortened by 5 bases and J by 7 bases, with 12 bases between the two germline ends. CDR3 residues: CASSPVAGQPQHF. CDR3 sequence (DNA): TGTGCCAGCAGTCCGGTGGCGGGGCAGCCCCAGCATTTT.

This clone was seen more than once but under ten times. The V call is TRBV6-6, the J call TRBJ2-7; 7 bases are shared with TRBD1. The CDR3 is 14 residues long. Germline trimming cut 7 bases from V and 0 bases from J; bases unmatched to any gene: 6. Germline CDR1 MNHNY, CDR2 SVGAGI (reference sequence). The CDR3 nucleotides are TGTGCCAGCAACCGACAGGGTAGCTCCTACGAGCAGTACTTC. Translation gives CASNRQGSSYEQYF.

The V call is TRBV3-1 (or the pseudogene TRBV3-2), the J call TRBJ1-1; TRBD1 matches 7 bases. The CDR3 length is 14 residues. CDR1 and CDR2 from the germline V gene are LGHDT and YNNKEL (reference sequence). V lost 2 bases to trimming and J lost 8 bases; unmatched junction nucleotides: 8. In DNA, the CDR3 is TGTGCCAGCAGCCAAAAGTCGGACAGGAGGGAAGCTTTCTTT. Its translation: CASSQKSDRREAFF.

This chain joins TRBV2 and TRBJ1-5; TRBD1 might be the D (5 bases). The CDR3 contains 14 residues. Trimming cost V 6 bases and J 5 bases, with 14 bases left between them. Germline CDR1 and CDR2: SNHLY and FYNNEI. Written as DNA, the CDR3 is TGTGCCAGCAGGGGGGGATTCTGGGATCAGCCCCAGCATTTT. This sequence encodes CASRGGFWDQPQHF.

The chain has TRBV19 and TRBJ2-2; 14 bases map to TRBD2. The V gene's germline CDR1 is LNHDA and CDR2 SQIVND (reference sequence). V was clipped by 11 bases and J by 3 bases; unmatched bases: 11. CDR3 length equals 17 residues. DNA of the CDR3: TGTGCCGGGTCACGGACTAGCGGGGGGACCGACACCGGGGAGCTGTTTTTT. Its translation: CAGSRTSGGTDTGELFF.

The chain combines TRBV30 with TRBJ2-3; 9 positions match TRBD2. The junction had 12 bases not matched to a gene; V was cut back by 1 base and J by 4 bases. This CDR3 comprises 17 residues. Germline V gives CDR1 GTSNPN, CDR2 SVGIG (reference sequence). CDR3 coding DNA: TGTGCCTGGAGTGGAGGAAGAGCGGGGGGCTTCGCAGATACGCAGTATTTT. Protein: CAWSGGRAGGFADTQYF.

CDR3 protein: CAWSPLPVTPYEQYF. The CDR3 DNA reads TGTGCCTGGAGTCCCCTACCGGTAACCCCGTACGAGCAGTACTTC. The genes are TRBV30 and TRBJ2-7; D is unresolved. The CDR3 covers 15 residues. Germline loops: CDR1 GTSNPN, CDR2 SVGIG (reference sequence). V lost 2 bases and J lost 4, with 18 bases in between.

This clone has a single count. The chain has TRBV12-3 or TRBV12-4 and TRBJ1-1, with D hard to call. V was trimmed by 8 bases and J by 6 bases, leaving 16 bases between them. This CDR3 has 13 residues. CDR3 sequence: CASLTDERPEAFF. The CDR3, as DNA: TGTGCCAGCCTGACTGACGAAAGGCCTGAAGCTTTCTTT.

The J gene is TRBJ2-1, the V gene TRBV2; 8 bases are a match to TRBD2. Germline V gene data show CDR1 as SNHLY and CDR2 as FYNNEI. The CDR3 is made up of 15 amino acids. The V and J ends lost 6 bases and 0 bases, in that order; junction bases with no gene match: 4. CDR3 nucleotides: TGTGCCAGCAGCGGGGGGGAGAGCTCCTACAATGAGCAGTTCTTC. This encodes CASSGGESSYNEQFF.

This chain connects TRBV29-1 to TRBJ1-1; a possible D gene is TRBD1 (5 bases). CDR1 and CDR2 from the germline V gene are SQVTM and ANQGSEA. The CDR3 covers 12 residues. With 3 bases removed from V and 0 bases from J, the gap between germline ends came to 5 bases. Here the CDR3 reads CSVETVNTEAFF. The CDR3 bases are TGCAGCGTTGAGACAGTGAACACTGAAGCTTTCTTT.

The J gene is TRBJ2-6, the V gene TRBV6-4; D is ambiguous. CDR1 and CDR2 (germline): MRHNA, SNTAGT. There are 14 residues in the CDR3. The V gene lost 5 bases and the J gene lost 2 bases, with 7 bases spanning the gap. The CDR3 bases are TGTGCCAGCAGTCCACTGGCTGGGGCCAACGTCCTGACTTTC. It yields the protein CASSPLAGANVLTF.

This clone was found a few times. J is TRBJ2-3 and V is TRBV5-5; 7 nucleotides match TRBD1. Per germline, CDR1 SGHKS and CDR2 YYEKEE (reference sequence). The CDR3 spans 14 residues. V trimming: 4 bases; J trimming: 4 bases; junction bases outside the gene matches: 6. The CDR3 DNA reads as TGTGCCAGCAGCCCACAGGGGCCGTCAGATACGCAGTATTTT. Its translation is CASSPQGPSDTQYF.

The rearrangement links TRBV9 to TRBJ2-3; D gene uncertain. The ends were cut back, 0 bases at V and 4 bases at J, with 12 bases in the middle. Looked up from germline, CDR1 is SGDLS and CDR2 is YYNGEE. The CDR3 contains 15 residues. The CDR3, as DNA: TGTGCCAGCAGCGTAGCGGAAGGTCGGGCAGATACGCAGTATTTT. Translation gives CASSVAEGRADTQYF.

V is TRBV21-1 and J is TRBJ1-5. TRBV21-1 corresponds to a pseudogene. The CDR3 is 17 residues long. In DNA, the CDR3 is TGTGCCAGCAGCAAAGGAGGCCCAGTGGTGGGCAATCAGCCCCAGCATTTT. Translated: CASSKGGPVVGNQPQHF.

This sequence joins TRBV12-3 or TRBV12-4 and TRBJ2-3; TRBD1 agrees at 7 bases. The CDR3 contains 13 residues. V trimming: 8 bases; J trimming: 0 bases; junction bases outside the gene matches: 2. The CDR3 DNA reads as TGTGCCAGCGGACAGGTTAGCACAGATACGCAGTATTTT. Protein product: CASGQVSTDTQYF.

Here the CDR3 reads CSASLTGGYTEAFF. The CDR3, as DNA: TGCAGTGCTAGTCTTACAGGGGGCTATACTGAAGCTTTCTTT. The chain carries TRBV20-1 and TRBJ1-1; 9 bases match TRBD1. This CDR3 contains 14 residues. V lost 3 bases to trimming and J lost 5 bases; unmatched junction nucleotides: 7. Per the germline V gene, CDR1 is DFQATT and CDR2 is SNEGSKA (reference sequence).

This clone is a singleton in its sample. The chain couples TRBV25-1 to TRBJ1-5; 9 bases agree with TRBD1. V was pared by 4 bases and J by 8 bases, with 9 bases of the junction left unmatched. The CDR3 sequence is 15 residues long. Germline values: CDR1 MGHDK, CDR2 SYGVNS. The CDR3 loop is CASSAGQGLGKPQHF. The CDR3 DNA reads TGTGCCAGCAGTGCTGGACAGGGGTTGGGAAAGCCCCAGCATTTT.

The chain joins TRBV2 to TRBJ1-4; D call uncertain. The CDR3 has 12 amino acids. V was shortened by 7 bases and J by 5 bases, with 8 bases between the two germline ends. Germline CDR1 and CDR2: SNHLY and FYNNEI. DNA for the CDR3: TGTGCCAGCACGGGAAGGAATGAAAAACTGTTTTTT. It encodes CASTGRNEKLFF. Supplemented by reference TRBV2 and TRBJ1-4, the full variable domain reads EPEVTQTPSHQVTQMGQEVILRCVPISNHLYFYWYRQILGQKVEFLVSFYNNEISEKSEIFDDQFSVERPDGSNFTLKIRSTKLEDSAMYFCASTGRNEKLFFGSGTQLSVL.